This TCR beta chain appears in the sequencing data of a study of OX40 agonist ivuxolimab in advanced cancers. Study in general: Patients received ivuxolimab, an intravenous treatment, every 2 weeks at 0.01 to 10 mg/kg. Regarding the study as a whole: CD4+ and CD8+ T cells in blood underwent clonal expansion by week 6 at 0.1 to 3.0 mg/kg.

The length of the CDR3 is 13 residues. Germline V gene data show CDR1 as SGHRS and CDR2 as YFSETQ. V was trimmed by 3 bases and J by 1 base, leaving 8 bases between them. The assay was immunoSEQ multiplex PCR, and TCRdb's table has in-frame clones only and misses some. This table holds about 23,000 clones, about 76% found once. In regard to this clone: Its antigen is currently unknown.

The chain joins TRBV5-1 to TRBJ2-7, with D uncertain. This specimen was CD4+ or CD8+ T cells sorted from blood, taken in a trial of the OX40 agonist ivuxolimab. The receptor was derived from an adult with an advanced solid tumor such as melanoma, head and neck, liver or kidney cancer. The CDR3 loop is CASSSDTSYEQYF. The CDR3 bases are TGCGCCAGCAGCTCCGACACGTCCTACGAGCAGTACTTC.